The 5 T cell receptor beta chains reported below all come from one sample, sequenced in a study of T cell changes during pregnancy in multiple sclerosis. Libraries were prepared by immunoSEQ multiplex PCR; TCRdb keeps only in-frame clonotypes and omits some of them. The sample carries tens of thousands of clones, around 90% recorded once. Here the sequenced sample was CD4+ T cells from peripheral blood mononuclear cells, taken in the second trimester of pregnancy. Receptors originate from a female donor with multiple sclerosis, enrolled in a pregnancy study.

CDR3 residues: CASRGTGNQPQHF. The CDR3, as DNA: TGTGCCAGTAGGGGGACAGGCAATCAGCCCCAGCATTTT. The chain uses TRBV19 and TRBJ1-5; 7 bases align to TRBD1. From germline, CDR1 is LNHDA and CDR2 SQIVND (reference sequence). The CDR3 sequence is 13 residues long. Losses at the gene ends were 6 bases for V and 2 bases for J; bases not matched to a gene: 1.

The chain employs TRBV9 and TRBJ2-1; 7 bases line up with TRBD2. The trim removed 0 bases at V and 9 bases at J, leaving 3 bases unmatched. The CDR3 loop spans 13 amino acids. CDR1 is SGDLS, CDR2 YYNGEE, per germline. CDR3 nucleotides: TGTGCCAGCAGCGTAGGTGGGGGGGTTGAGCAGTTCTTC. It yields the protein CASSVGGGVEQFF.

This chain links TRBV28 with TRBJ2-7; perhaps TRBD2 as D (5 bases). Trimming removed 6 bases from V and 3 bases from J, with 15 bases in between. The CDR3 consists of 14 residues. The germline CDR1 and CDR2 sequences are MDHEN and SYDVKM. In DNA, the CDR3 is TGTGCCAGCAGGCTCTCTAGCCCGTTCTACGAGCAGTACTTC. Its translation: CASRLSSPFYEQYF.

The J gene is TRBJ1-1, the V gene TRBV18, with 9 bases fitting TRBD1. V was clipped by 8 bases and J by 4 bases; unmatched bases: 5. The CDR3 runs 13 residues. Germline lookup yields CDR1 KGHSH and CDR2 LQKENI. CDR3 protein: CASQETGGTEAFF. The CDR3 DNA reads TGTGCCAGCCAAGAGACAGGGGGCACTGAAGCTTTCTTT.

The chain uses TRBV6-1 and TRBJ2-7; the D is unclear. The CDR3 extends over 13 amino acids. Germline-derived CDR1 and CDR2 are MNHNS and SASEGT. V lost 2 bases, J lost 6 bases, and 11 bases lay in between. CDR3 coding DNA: TGTGCCAGCAGTGAAAGGTCTAGAGGCGAGCAGTACTTC. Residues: CASSERSRGEQYF.